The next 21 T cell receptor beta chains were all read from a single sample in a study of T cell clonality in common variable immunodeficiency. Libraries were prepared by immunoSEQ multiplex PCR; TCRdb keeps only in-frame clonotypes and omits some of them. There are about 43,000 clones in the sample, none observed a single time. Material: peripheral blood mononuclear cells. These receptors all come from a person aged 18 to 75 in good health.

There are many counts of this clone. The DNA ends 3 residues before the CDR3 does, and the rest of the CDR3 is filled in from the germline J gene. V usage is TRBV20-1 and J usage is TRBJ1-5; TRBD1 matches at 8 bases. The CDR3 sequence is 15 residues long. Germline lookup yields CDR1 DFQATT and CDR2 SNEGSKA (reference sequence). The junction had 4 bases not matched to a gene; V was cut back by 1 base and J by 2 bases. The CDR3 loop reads CSARGPGQGNQPQHF. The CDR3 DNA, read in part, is TGCAGTGCTAGAGGTCCGGGACAGGGCAATCAGCCC.

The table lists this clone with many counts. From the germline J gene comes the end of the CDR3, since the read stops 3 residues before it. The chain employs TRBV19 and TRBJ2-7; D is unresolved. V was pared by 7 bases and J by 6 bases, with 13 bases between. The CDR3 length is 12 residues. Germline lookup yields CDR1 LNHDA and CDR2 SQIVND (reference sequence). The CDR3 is CASTGDTFEQYF. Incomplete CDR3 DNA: TGTGCCAGTACCGGAGACACGTTCGAG. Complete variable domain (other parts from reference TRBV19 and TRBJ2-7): DGGITQSPKYLFRKEGQNVTLSCEQNLNHDAMYWYRQDPGQGLRLIYYSQIVNDFQKGDIAEGYSVSREKKESFPLTVTSAQKNPTAFYLCASTGDTFEQYFGPGTRLTVT.

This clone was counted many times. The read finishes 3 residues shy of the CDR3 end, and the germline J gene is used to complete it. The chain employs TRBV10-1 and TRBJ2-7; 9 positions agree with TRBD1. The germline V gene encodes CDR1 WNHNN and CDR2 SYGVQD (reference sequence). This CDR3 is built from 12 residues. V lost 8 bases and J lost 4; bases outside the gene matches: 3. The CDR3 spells CASGDRVYEQYF. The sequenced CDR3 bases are TGCGCCAGCGGGGACAGGGTGTACGAG.

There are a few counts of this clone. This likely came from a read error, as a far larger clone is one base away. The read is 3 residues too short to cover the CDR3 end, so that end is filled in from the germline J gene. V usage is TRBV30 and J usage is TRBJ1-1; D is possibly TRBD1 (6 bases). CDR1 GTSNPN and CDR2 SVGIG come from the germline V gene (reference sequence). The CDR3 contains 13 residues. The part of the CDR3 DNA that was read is TGTGCCTGGAATGGACAGTTGAACACTGGA. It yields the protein CAWNGQLNTG. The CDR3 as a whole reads CAWNGQLNTGAFF.

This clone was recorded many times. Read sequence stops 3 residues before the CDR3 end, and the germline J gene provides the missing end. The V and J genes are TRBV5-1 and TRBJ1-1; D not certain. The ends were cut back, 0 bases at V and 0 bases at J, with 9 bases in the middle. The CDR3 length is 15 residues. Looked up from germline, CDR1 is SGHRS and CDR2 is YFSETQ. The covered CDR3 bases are TGCGCCAGCAGCTTGGGAGGTCGCATGAACACTGAA. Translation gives CASSLGGRMNTE. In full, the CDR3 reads CASSLGGRMNTEAFF. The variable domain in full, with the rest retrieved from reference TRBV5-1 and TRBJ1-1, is KAGVTQTPRYLIKTRGQQVTLSCSPISGHRSVSWYQQTPGQGLQFLFEYFSETQRNKGNFPGRFSGRQFSNSRSEMNVSTLELGDSALYLCASSLGGRMNTEAFFGQGTRLTVV.

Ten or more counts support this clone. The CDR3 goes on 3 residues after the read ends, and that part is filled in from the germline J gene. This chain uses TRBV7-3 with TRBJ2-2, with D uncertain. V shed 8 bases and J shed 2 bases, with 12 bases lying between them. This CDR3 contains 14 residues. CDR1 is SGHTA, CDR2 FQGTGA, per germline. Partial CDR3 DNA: TGTGCCAGCGGGCGAGGCTCTAACACCGGGGAG. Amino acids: CASGRGSNTGE. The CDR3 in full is CASGRGSNTGELFF.

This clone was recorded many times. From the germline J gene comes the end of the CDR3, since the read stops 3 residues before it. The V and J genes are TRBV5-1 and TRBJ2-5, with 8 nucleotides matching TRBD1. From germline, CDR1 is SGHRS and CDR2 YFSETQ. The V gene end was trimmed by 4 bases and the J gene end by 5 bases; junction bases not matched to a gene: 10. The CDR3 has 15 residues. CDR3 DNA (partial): TGCGCCAGCAGCACCATTACAGGGGGGTGGGAGACC. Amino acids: CASSTITGGWET. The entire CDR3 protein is CASSTITGGWETQYF.

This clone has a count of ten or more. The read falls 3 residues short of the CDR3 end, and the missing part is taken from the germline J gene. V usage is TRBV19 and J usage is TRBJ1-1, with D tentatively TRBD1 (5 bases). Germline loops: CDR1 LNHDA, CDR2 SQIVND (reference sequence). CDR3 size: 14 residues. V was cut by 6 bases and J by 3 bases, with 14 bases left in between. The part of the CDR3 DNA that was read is TGTGCCAGTAGAACCCAGGGAACGGACACTGAA. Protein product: CASRTQGTDTE. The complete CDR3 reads CASRTQGTDTEAFF.

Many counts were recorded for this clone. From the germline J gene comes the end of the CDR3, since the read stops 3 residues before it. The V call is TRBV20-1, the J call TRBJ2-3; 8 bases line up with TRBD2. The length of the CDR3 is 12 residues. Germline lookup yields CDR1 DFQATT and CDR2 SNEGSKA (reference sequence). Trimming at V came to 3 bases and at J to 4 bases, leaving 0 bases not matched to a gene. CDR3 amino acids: CSASGGADTQYF. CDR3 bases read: TGCAGTGCTAGCGGGGGGGCAGATACG.

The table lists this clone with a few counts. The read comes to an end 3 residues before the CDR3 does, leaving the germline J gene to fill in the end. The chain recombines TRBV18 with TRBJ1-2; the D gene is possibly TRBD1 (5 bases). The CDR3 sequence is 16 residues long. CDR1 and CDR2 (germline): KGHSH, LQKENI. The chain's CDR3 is CASSFRTSGTTDDYTF. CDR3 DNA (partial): TGTGCCAGCTCATTTCGGACTAGCGGGACCACGGACGAC. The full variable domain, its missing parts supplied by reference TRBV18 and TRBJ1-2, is NAGVMQNPRHLVRRRGQEARLRCSPMKGHSHVYWYRQLPEEGLKFMVYLQKENIIDESGMPKERFSAEFPKEGPSILRIQQVVRGDSAAYFCASSFRTSGTTDDYTFGSGTRLTVV.

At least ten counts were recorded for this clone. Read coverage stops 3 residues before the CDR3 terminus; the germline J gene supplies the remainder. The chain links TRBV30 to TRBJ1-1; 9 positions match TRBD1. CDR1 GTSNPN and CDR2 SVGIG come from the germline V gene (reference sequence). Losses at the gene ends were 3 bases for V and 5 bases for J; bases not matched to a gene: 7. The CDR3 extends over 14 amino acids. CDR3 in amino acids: CAWRGRTGVTEAFF. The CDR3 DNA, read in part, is TGTGCCTGGAGGGGAAGGACAGGGGTAACTGAA.

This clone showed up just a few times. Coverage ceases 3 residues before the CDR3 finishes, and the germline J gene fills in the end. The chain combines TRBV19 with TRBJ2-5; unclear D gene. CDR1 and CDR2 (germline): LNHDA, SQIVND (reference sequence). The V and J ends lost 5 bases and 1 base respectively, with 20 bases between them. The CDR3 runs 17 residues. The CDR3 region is CASSHRRAHGIQETQYF. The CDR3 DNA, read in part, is TGTGCCAGTAGTCATCGTAGGGCCCACGGAATCCAAGAGACC.

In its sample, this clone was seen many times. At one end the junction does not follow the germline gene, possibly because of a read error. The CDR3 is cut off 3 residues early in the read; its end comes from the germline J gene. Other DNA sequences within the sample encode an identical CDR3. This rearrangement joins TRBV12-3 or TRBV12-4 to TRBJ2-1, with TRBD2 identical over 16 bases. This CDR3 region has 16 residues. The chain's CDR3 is CASSTGLAGGYNEQFF. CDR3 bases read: TGCGCCAGCAGTACGGGACTAGCGGGAGGGTACAATGAG.

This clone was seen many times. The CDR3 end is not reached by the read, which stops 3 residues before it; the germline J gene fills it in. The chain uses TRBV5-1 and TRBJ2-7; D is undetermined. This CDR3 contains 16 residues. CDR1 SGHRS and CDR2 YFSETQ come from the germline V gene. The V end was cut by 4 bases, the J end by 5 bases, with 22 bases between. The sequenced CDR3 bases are TGCGCCAGCAGCCTCCAAGGTGGAGATGCGGCTAACGAG. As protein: CASSLQGGDAANE. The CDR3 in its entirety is CASSLQGGDAANEQYF.

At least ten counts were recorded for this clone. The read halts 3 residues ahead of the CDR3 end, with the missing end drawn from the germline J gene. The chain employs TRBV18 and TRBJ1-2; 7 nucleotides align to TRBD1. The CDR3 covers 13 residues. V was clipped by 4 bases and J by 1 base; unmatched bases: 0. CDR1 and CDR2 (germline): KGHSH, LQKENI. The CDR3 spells CASSRDSNYGYTF. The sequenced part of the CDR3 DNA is TGTGCCAGCTCACGGGACAGTAACTATGGC.

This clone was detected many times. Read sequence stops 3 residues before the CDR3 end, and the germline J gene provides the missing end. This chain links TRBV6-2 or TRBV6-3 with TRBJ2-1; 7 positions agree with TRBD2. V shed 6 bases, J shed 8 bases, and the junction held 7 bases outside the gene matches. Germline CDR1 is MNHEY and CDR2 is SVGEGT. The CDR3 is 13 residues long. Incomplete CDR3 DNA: TGTGCCAGCAGAATGCCAGGGAGGGATGAG. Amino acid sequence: CASRMPGRDE. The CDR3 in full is CASRMPGRDEQFF.

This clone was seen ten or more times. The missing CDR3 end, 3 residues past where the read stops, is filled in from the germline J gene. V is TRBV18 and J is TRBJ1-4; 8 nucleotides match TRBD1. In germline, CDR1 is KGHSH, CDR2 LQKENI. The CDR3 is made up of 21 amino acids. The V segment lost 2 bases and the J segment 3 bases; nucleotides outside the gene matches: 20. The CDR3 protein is CASSPGAGGKTGAGSNEKLFF. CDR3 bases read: TGTGCCAGCTCACCAGGCGCAGGAGGGAAGACAGGGGCAGGATCTAATGAAAAA.

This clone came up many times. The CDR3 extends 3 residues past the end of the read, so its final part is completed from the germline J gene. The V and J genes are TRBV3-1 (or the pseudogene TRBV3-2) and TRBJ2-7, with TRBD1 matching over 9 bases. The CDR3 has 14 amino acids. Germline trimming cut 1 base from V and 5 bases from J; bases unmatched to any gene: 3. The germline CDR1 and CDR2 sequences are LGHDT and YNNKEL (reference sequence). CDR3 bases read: TGTGCCAGCAGCCAAGGGACAGGGGCGAACGAG. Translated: CASSQGTGANE. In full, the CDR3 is CASSQGTGANEQYF.

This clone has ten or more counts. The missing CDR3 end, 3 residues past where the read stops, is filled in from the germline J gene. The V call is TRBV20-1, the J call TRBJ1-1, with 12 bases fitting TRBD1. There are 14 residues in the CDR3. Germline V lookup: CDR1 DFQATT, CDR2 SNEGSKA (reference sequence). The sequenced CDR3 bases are TGCAGGGGGACAGGGGGCTTGTCGGACACTGAA. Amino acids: CRGTGGLSDTE. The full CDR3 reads CRGTGGLSDTEAFF.

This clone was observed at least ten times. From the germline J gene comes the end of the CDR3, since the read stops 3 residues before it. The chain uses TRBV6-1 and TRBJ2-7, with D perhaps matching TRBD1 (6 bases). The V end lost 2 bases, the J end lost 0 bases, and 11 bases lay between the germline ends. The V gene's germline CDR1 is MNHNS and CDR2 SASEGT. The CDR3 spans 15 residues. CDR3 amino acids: CASSERQVISYEQYF. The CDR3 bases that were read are TGTGCCAGCAGTGAAAGACAGGTGATCTCCTACGAG.

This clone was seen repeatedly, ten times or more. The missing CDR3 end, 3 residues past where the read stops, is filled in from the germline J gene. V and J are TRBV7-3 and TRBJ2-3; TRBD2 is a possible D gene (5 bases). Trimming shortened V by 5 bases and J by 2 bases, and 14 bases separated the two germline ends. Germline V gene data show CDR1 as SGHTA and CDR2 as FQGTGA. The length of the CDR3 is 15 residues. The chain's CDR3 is CASSLGFSATDTQYF. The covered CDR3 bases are TGTGCCAGCAGCCTCGGCTTTAGCGCCACAGATACG.